In this sample, the clone carrying this TCR beta chain turned up a few times. Antigen: not known. The data are from a study of T cells in Graves' hyperthyroidism and ophthalmopathy. Study-level points and caveats: Model output signaled ophthalmopathy a median roughly six months ahead of onset.

Used for diagnoses were clinical symptoms, serum thyroxine and TRAb, thyroid ultrasound and orbital computed tomography. Regions amplified from RNA transcripts were the TCR beta CDR3 regions. In the first-round RT-PCR of the TCR CDR3, the HTBI primer set was used. Each CDR3 protein gets one entry after TCRdb re-called the multiplex PCR reads with MiXCR. The sample has hundreds of thousands of distinct CDR3 sequences; over 40% are singletons. Germline assignment: CDR1 LNHDA and CDR2 SQIVND (reference sequence). This CDR3 has 14 residues. The germline V and J ends were trimmed by 2 bases and 5 bases, with 10 bases remaining between them.

The origin of this receptor is an adult man with Graves' disease, either hyperthyroidism or ophthalmopathy (not recorded which). This sequence joins TRBV19 and TRBJ1-5; the D gene is possibly TRBD1 (5 bases). The sequenced sample was peripheral blood or thyroid tissue (not recorded which). CDR3 coding DNA: TGTGCCAGTAGTATACCAGGCAGGGATCAGCCCCAGCATTTT. Residues: CASSIPGRDQPQHF.